A single sample gave rise to the 10 T cell receptor beta chains below, sequenced in a study of OX40 agonist ivuxolimab in advanced cancers. Profiling relied on immunoSEQ multiplex PCR, and the TCRdb table lists in-frame clones only, not all of them. The data show roughly 26,000 clones, almost 90% seen once. The input for sequencing was CD4+ or CD8+ T cells sorted from blood, taken in a trial of the OX40 agonist ivuxolimab. The source is an adult with an advanced solid tumor such as melanoma, head and neck, liver or kidney cancer.

This sequence joins TRBV9 and TRBJ2-2, with D possibly matching TRBD1 (5 bases). The ends were cut back, 3 bases at V and 3 bases at J, with 12 bases in the middle. The germline CDR1 and CDR2 sequences are SGDLS and YYNGEE. The CDR3 loop spans 15 amino acids. The CDR3 here is CASSAGQGHTGELFF. The CDR3 DNA follows: TGTGCCAGCAGCGCTGGGCAGGGTCACACCGGGGAGCTGTTTTTT.

This clone was counted a single time. The chain joins TRBV5-4 to TRBJ2-3; D may be TRBD1 (6 bases). The V end was cut by 2 bases, the J end by 2 bases, with 12 bases between. CDR3 length: 15 residues. Germline CDR1 is SGHNT and CDR2 is YYREEE (reference sequence). The CDR3 reads CASSLYRAHTDTQYF. CDR3 sequence (DNA): TGTGCCAGCAGCTTATACAGGGCCCACACAGATACGCAGTATTTT.

The chain links TRBV20-1 to TRBJ2-3, with D unclear. V was trimmed by 5 bases and J by 6 bases, leaving 6 bases between them. This CDR3 has 10 amino acids. The germline V gene encodes CDR1 DFQATT and CDR2 SNEGSKA (reference sequence). The CDR3 sequence: CSALLDTQYF. The CDR3 DNA follows: TGCAGTGCTCTCTTGGATACGCAGTATTTT.

The chain links TRBV27 to TRBJ2-2, with D uncertain. Trimming removed 3 bases from V and 4 bases from J, with 3 bases in between. Germline lookup yields CDR1 MNHEY and CDR2 SMNVEV (reference sequence). The CDR3 consists of 12 residues. CDR3 residues: CASSFTTGELFF. In DNA, the CDR3 is TGTGCCAGCAGTTTTACCACCGGGGAGCTGTTTTTT.

V gene TRBV7-6 combines with J gene TRBJ2-1, with unresolved D. Trimming removed 0 bases from V and 3 bases from J, with 9 bases in between. This CDR3 spans 15 amino acids. Germline V gene lookup returns CDR1 SGHVS and CDR2 FNYEAQ. The CDR3: CASSLAAGVYNEQFF. The CDR3 nucleotides read TGTGCCAGCAGCTTAGCGGCAGGAGTCTACAATGAGCAGTTCTTC.

The genes are TRBV2 and TRBJ2-4; D remains ambiguous. This CDR3 region has 12 residues. Between the trimmed V and J ends, which lost 6 bases and 7 bases, there was a span of 10 bases. Looked up from germline, CDR1 is SNHLY and CDR2 is FYNNEI. The CDR3 DNA follows: TGTGCCAGCAGCCCTGGGCCCAACATTCAGTACTTC. As protein: CASSPGPNIQYF.

The V and J genes are TRBV9 and TRBJ2-2; TRBD2 is a possible D gene (5 bases). Germline CDR1 is SGDLS and CDR2 is YYNGEE. The CDR3 has 14 amino acids. Trimming left V 3 bases short and J 6 bases short, with 12 bases between. The CDR3 region has the DNA TGTGCCAGCAGCGCTCAACCGGGGTCCGGGGAGCTGTTTTTT. Encoded protein: CASSAQPGSGELFF.

V is TRBV5-4 and J is TRBJ1-1, with D perhaps TRBD1 (6 bases). V was shortened by 9 bases and J by 5 bases, with 26 bases between the two germline ends. This CDR3 has 16 amino acids. Germline CDR1 reads SGHNT; CDR2 reads YYREEE (reference sequence). The CDR3 loop is CATYPYPRGPGTEAFF. The DNA of the CDR3 is TGTGCCACCTACCCTTACCCCAGGGGACCGGGGACTGAAGCTTTCTTT.

The genes are TRBV28 and TRBJ1-1; 8 bases are shared with TRBD1. V lost 1 base to trimming and J lost 4 bases; unmatched junction nucleotides: 8. CDR3 length: 16 residues. CDR1 and CDR2 from the germline V gene are MDHEN and SYDVKM. The CDR3 spells CASSLLGTGRGTEAFF. CDR3 bases: TGTGCCAGCAGTTTATTGGGGACAGGACGGGGCACTGAAGCTTTCTTT.

The V and J genes are TRBV7-9 and TRBJ2-3; 7 positions match TRBD1. The CDR3 runs 15 residues. In germline, CDR1 is SEHNR, CDR2 FQNEAQ (reference sequence). J gave up 2 bases and V 5 bases, and 7 bases lay outside the gene matches. The CDR3 DNA follows: TGTGCCAGCAGCCCACGCCAGGGGGTCACAGATACGCAGTATTTT. It codes for CASSPRQGVTDTQYF.